The present TCR beta chain was sequenced within a study of beta chain features in type 1 diabetes. Points from the study as a whole: For Type 1 diabetes patients, all four CD4+ subsets carried TCRB CDR3s that were moderately but significantly shorter. Insertions were fewer and deletions more numerous at VDJ junctions in type 1 diabetes patients.

On this clone itself: No antigen is known for it.

Sorting based on CD45RO/CCR7/CD25/CD127/CD95/CD27 separated CD4+ naive, central memory, regulatory and stem cell-like memory cells. The authors reverse transcribed all of the isolated RNA, so sequencing captured expressed TCRB transcripts. TCRdb's table, derived via immunoSEQ multiplex PCR, lists solely in-frame clones and lacks some. The sample shows hundreds of thousands of clones, over 11% of them seen only once. The TCR was taken from a man aged 18 to 30 with type 1 diabetes. Sequencing used naive CD4+ T cells from blood.

The CDR3 loop reads CASSNSYGYTF. The DNA for the CDR3 is TGTGCCAGCAGCAACAGCTATGGCTACACCTTC. The J gene is TRBJ1-2, the V gene TRBV6-5, with unresolved D. Germline-derived CDR1 and CDR2 are MNHEY and SVGAGI. Trimming left V 6 bases short and J 4 bases short, with 6 bases between. The CDR3 is 11 amino acids.